This section outlines one T cell receptor beta chain sequence together with its context. Its antigen is not known. The V end lost 5 bases, the J end lost 9 bases, and 8 bases lay between the germline ends. CDR1 and CDR2 (germline): SEHNR, FQNEAQ (reference sequence). The length of the CDR3 is 11 residues. This entry comes from a study of cytomegalovirus exposure and HLA in healthy donors. Study results and limitations: Altogether, 150 to 200 TCR beta chains were recorded as cytomegalovirus-associated. According to a subsequent analysis, TCR clusters identified in the first cohort showed a tendency to co-occur across the 110 or so validation repertoires. Specificity for CMV antigens was confirmed in vitro for a few of the CMV-associated chains.

This table comes from immunoSEQ multiplex PCR, and its TCRdb copy is limited to in-frame clones, with some not included. The table records over 120,000 clones, 90% of them present only once. Donors came from a validation cohort of 90 to 150 subjects, distinct from the first 666-subject cohort. J is TRBJ2-1 and V is TRBV7-9; D may be TRBD2 (5 bases). Sequencing was carried out using PBMCs. The TCR was taken from a woman in her 30s in good health and CMV-seropositive. The CDR3: CASSPEVEQFF. The CDR3 DNA follows: TGTGCCAGCAGCCCGGAGGTTGAGCAGTTCTTC.